There are a few counts of the clone carrying this T cell receptor (beta chain). Its antigen remains unknown. This specimen comes from a study of post-analysis software for immune sequencing data. Study-level information: Relapsing-remitting, secondary progressive and progressive-relapsing multiple sclerosis were all included among the disease courses. Broader study findings: Same-batch samples co-clustered strongly by F measure. Roughly 5 TRBV segments occurring more often in patients than controls included TRBV5-6, TRBV5-1 and TRBV20-1.

Included in the TCR beta cDNA libraries were unique molecular identifiers. A single record per CDR3 protein comes from TCRdb applying MiXCR to the PCR reads. The sample lists roughly 650,000 distinct CDR3 sequences, 55% to 70% occurring once. The CDR3 spans 13 residues. V dropped 5 bases and J dropped 2 bases, with 9 bases sitting between them. CDR1 and CDR2 (germline): LNHDA, SQIVND (reference sequence). Sequencing was carried out using blood. This chain joins TRBV19 and TRBJ2-5, with D perhaps matching TRBD2 (5 bases). The source is a girl aged 2 to 10 with multiple sclerosis. Here the CDR3 DNA reads TGTGCCAGTAGTCCCCGGGAACAAGAGACCCAGTACTTC. Protein sequence: CASSPREQETQYF.